The rows below give T cell receptor beta chains drawn from one sample of a study of identical twins. TCRdb used MiXCR to reprocess the 5' RACE reads, holding one entry per CDR3 protein. The sample holds some 250,000 distinct CDR3 sequences, roughly 13% seen once. The same sample was also studied in work on yellow fever vaccine responses in identical twins.

The specimen sequenced was memory (CD45RO+) T cells sorted from blood. The receptors shown here come from a woman aged 18-29 years in good health. Each CDR3 is given with its conserved first and last residue. D genes are given only for firm matches. The size field is filled for only some rows; it gives once, few, many or a size class.

-	TRBV6-2/TRBV6-3	TRBJ2-3	TRBD1	CASSLSYQGGTDTQYF	TGTGCCAGCAGTCTTTCCTACCAGGGGGGCACAGATACGCAGTATTTT
-	TRBV11-2	TRBJ2-1	-	CASSSHTGSYNEQFF	TGTGCCAGCAGCTCACATACGGGGTCCTACAATGAGCAGTTCTTC
many	TRBV28	TRBJ1-6	-	CASSSPGQNNSPLHF	TGTGCCAGCAGTTCCCCGGGACAAAATAATTCACCCCTCCACTTT
few	TRBV6-5	TRBJ2-2	-	CASMGGPGELFF	TGTGCCAGCATGGGGGGCCCCGGGGAGCTGTTTTTT
many	TRBV28	TRBJ2-5	-	CASSLGSVETQYF	TGTGCCAGCAGTTTAGGAAGTGTCGAGACCCAGTACTTC
few	TRBV28	TRBJ2-1	TRBD2	CASSLVSGRKGEQFF	TGTGCCAGCAGTTTAGTAAGCGGGAGGAAGGGTGAGCAGTTCTTC
many	TRBV3-1	TRBJ1-6	TRBD1	CASSQDQGATPLHF	TGTGCCAGCAGCCAAGATCAGGGGGCGACACCCCTCCACTTT
-	TRBV15	TRBJ2-7	TRBD2	CATSREKTSGANEQYF	TGTGCCACCAGCAGAGAAAAGACTAGCGGGGCAAACGAGCAGTACTTC
few	TRBV5-1	TRBJ1-6	-	CASSLTEDSYNSPLHF	TGCGCCAGCAGCCTCACTGAAGACAGCTATAATTCACCCCTCCACTTT
-	TRBV20-1	TRBJ1-5	TRBD1	CSATRQGRGNQPQHF	TGCAGTGCTACGAGACAGGGAAGGGGCAATCAGCCCCAGCATTTT
many	TRBV7-2	TRBJ2-1	TRBD2	CASSSPGLAGYNEQFF	TGTGCCAGCAGCTCTCCGGGGCTAGCGGGCTACAATGAGCAGTTCTTC
few	TRBV12-3/TRBV12-4	TRBJ2-7	-	CASSLSRKATPYEQYF	TGTGCCAGCAGTTTAAGTAGGAAGGCAACACCCTACGAGCAGTACTTC
-	TRBV20-1	TRBJ2-5	TRBD2	CSAMTSGGALGSETQYF	TGCAGTGCAATGACTAGCGGGGGGGCCTTAGGGTCGGAGACCCAGTACTTC
many	TRBV20-1	TRBJ2-3	TRBD2	CSAKLAGADTQYF	TGCAGTGCCAAACTAGCGGGAGCAGATACGCAGTATTTT
few	TRBV28	TRBJ2-1	-	CASSLSGGSQEAQFF	TGTGCCAGCAGCCTAAGTGGGGGCTCTCAGGAGGCGCAGTTCTTC
-	TRBV24-1	TRBJ1-4	-	CATSGGAVEKLFF	TGTGCCACCAGTGGGGGAGCAGTTGAAAAACTGTTTTTT
-	TRBV20-1	TRBJ2-2	TRBD1	CSARDLGQGVDTGELFF	TGCAGTGCTAGAGATTTAGGACAGGGAGTGGACACCGGGGAGCTGTTTTTT
few	TRBV18	TRBJ2-7	-	CASSPRQGFVRNEQYF	TGTGCCAGCTCACCAAGGCAGGGCTTCGTGAGAAACGAGCAGTACTTC
-	TRBV6-4	TRBJ2-1	-	CASSAGPAVIEQFF	TGTGCCAGCAGCGCTGGGCCAGCGGTAATTGAGCAGTTCTTC
-	TRBV5-1	TRBJ2-7	TRBD1	CASSRTGGVYEQYF	TGCGCCAGCAGCCGGACAGGGGGAGTCTACGAGCAGTACTTC
-	TRBV10-3	TRBJ2-1	-	CATSGQNNEQFF	TGTGCCACCTCCGGACAGAACAATGAGCAGTTCTTC
-	TRBV7-2	TRBJ1-5	-	CASSLAGVRGQPQHF	TGTGCCAGCAGCTTAGCAGGGGTGAGGGGTCAGCCCCAGCATTTT
-	TRBV11-2	TRBJ2-1	-	CASSQGRGSLFVDEQFF	TGTGCCAGCAGTCAGGGGCGGGGGAGCCTCTTTGTAGATGAGCAGTTCTTC
few	TRBV18	TRBJ1-4	TRBD1	CASSAGQRNEKLFF	TGTGCCAGCTCAGCGGGACAGCGTAATGAAAAACTGTTTTTT
-	TRBV4-2	TRBJ2-2	TRBD2	CASSPRLAGVRGELFF	TGTGCCAGCAGCCCCAGACTAGCGGGAGTAAGGGGGGAGCTGTTTTTT
-	TRBV5-1	TRBJ2-2	TRBD2	CASSLAASGLTGELFF	TGCGCCAGCAGCTTGGCGGCTAGCGGACTCACCGGGGAGCTGTTTTTT
few	TRBV2	TRBJ2-7	TRBD1	CASSERQGAIEQYF	TGTGCCAGCAGTGAACGACAGGGGGCGATCGAGCAGTACTTC
-	TRBV4-2	TRBJ2-7	TRBD2	CASSQGLAGGSYEQYF	TGTGCCAGCAGCCAAGGATTAGCGGGGGGTTCCTACGAGCAGTACTTC
-	TRBV5-5	TRBJ2-3	-	CASSPSTGTYTQYF	TGTGCCAGCAGTCCTAGCACAGGTACTTATACGCAGTATTTT
-	TRBV4-1	TRBJ2-1	-	CASSQDMNPYNEQFF	TGCGCCAGCAGCCAAGACATGAATCCCTACAATGAGCAGTTCTTC
few	TRBV20-1	TRBJ2-7	-	CSARDSRGLYEQYF	TGCAGTGCTAGAGATAGTAGGGGCCTTTACGAGCAGTACTTC
few	TRBV20-1	TRBJ2-5	TRBD1	CSAKDRELQETQYF	TGCAGTGCTAAAGACAGGGAACTTCAAGAGACCCAGTACTTC
few	TRBV5-8	TRBJ2-5	TRBD1	CASSPGQGTSQETQYF	TGTGCCAGCAGCCCTGGACAGGGGACATCCCAAGAGACCCAGTACTTC
-	TRBV2	TRBJ2-1	-	CASSGRDPRGEQFF	TGTGCCAGCAGTGGCCGGGACCCCAGAGGAGAGCAGTTCTTC
many	TRBV12-3/TRBV12-4	TRBJ2-3	-	CASSLSGADTQYF	TGTGCCAGCAGTTTAAGTGGGGCAGATACGCAGTATTTT
few	TRBV29-1	TRBJ2-5	-	CSVEGLEETQYF	TGCAGCGTTGAAGGACTTGAAGAGACCCAGTACTTC